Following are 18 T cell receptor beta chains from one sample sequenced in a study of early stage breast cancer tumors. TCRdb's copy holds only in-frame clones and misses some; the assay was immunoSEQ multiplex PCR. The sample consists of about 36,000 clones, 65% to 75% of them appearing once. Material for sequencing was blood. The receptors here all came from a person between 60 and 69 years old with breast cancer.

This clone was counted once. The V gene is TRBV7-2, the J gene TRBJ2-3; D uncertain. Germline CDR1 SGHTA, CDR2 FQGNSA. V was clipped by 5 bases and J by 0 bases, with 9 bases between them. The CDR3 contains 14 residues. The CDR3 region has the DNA TGTGCCAGCAGCACAACCTTTAGCACAGATACGCAGTATTTT. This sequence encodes CASSTTFSTDTQYF.

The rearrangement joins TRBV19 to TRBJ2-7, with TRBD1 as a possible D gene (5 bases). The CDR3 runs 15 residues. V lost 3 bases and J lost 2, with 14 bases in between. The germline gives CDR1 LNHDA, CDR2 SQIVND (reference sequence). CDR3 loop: CASSIGPLGAYEQYF. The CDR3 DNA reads TGTGCCAGTAGTATTGGACCGTTAGGGGCCTACGAGCAGTACTTC.

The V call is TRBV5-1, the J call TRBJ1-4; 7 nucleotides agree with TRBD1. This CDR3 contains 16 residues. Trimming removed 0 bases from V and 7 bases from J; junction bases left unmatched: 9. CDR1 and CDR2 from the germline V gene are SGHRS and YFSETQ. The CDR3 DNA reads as TGCGCCAGCAGCTTGGGTGACGCGGGACAGCCTGAAAAACTGTTTTTT. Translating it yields CASSLGDAGQPEKLFF.

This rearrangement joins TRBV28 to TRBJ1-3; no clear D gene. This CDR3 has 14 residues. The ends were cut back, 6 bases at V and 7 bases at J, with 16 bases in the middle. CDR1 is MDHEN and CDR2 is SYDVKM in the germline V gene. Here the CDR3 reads CASSAFSGRNTIYF. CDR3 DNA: TGTGCCAGCAGCGCCTTTTCGGGGAGGAACACCATATATTTT.

The CDR3 spells CASSLSAASEAFF. CDR3 DNA: TGTGCCAGCAGTTTATCGGCAGCCTCTGAAGCTTTCTTT. The rearrangement joins TRBV27 to TRBJ1-1; D gene unclear. The V gene's germline CDR1 is MNHEY and CDR2 SMNVEV (reference sequence). This CDR3 region has 13 residues. V was trimmed by 0 bases and J by 6 bases, leaving 8 bases between them.

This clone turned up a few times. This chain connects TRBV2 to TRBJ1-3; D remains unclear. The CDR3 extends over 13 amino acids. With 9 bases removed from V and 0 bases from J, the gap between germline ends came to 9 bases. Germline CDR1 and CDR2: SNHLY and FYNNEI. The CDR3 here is CASGPFSGNTIYF. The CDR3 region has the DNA TGTGCCAGTGGACCGTTCTCTGGAAACACCATATATTTT. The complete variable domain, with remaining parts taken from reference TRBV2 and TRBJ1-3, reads EPEVTQTPSHQVTQMGQEVILRCVPISNHLYFYWYRQILGQKVEFLVSFYNNEISEKSEIFDDQFSVERPDGSNFTLKIRSTKLEDSAMYFCASGPFSGNTIYFGEGSWLTVV.

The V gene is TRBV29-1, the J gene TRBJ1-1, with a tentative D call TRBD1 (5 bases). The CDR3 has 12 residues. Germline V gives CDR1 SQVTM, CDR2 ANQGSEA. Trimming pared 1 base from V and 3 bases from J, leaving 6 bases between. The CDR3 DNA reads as TGCAGCGTTGAAGGACAGCACACTGAAGCTTTCTTT. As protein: CSVEGQHTEAFF.

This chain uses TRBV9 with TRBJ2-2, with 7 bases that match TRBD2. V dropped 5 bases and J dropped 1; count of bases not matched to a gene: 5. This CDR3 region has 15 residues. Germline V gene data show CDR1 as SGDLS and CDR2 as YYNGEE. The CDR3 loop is CASSPGTKNTGELFF. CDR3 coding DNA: TGTGCCAGCAGTCCCGGGACTAAGAACACCGGGGAGCTGTTTTTT.

The CDR3 sequence: CASSRWDRGREEQYF. DNA for the CDR3: TGTGCCAGCAGCCGGTGGGACAGGGGGCGAGAGGAGCAGTACTTC. V gene TRBV14 combines with J gene TRBJ2-7, with 12 bases fitting TRBD1. CDR1 is SGHDN, CDR2 FVKESK, per germline. The V and J ends lost 4 bases and 7 bases, in that order; junction bases with no gene match: 8. This CDR3 is 15 amino acids long.

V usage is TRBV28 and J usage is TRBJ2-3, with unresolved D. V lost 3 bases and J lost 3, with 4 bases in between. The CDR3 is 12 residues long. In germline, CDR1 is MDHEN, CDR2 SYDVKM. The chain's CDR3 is CASSFWTDTQYF. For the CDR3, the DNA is TGTGCCAGCAGTTTCTGGACAGATACGCAGTATTTT.

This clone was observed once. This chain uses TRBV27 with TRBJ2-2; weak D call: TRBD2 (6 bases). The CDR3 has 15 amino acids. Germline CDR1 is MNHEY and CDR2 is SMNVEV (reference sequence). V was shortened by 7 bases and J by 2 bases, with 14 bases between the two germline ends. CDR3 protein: CASTGPGRNTGELFF. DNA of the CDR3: TGTGCCAGCACTGGGCCCGGGAGAAACACCGGGGAGCTGTTTTTT.

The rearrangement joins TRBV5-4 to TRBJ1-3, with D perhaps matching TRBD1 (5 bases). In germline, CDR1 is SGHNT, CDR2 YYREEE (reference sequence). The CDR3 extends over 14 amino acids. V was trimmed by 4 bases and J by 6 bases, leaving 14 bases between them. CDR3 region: CASSPDPGSNTIYF. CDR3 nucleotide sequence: TGTGCCAGCAGCCCAGACCCAGGGTCAAACACCATATATTTT.

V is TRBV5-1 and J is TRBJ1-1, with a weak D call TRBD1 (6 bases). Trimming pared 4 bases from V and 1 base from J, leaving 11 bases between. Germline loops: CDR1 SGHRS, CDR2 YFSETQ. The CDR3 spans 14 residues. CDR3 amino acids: CASSAGDTNTEAFF. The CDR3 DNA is TGCGCCAGCAGCGCGGGGGACACGAACACTGAAGCTTTCTTT.

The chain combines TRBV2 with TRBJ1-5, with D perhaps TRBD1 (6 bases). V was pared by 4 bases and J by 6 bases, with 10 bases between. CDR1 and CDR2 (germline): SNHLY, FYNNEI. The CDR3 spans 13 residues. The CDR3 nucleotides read TGTGCCAGCAGTGGGGCAGGGGTTCAGCCCCAGCATTTT. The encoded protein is CASSGAGVQPQHF.

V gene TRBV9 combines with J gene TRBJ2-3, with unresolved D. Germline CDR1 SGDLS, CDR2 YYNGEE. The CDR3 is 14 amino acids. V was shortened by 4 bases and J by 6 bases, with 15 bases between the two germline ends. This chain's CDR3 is CASSPRAQLDTQYF. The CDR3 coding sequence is TGTGCCAGCAGCCCCCGGGCCCAGTTGGATACGCAGTATTTT.

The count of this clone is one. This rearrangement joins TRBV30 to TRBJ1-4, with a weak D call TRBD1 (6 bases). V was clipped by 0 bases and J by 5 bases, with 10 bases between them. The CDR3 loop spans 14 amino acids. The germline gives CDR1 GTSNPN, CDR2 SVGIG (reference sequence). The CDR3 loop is CAWSVEQGNEKLFF. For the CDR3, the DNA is TGTGCCTGGAGTGTAGAGCAGGGGAATGAAAAACTGTTTTTT.

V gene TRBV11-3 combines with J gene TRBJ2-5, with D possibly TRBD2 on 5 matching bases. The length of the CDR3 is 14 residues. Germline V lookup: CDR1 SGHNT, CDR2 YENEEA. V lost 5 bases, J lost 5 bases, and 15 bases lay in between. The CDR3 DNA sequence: TGTGCCAGCAGCCTGGGGTACCCGGGGGAGACCCAGTACTTC. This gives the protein CASSLGYPGETQYF.

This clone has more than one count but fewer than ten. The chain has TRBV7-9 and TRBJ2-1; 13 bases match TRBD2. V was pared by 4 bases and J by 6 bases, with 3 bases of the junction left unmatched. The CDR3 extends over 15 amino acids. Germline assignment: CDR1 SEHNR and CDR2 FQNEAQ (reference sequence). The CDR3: CASSWGLAGFNEQFF. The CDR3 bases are TGTGCCAGCAGCTGGGGACTAGCGGGATTCAATGAGCAGTTCTTC.